This note documents a single TCR beta chain sequence. The antigen is undetermined. Clones were sequenced by immunoSEQ multiplex PCR, and TCRdb holds only the in-frame ones, with some missing. The top ten clones hold around 10% of a sample with 200,000 to 300,000 clones, roughly 90% of them seen once. Treatment given: 15 to 20 received Ad26.COV2.S at low or high dose, single or two shots; five or six received placebo; per-sample allocation not given. It was on day 63 after the first vaccine or placebo injection that samples were taken. V lost 5 bases, J lost 1 base, and 14 bases stayed unmatched. This CDR3 comprises 20 residues. Germline V gene data show CDR1 as MNHEY and CDR2 as SMNVEV (reference sequence). The entry originates in a study of Ad26.COV2.S vaccination and SARS-CoV-2 variants. The study, taken as a whole, reports: Spike-specific TCR breadth was greater in vaccine than placebo recipients. Considerable breadth of spike-specific CD8+ and CD4+ T cell responses has reportedly been documented following vaccination.

The sequence was collected from a person aged 18-60 years who received the Ad26.COV2.S COVID-19 vaccine or a placebo. This chain links TRBV27 with TRBJ2-1; 13 positions agree with TRBD2. Sequencing was performed on peripheral blood, taken in a trial of Ad26.COV2.S vaccine versus placebo. In nucleotides, the CDR3 is TGTGCCAGCAGTGCCCGCGGACTAGCGGGAGTGGGGCTTTCCTACAATGAGCAGTTCTTC. This gives the protein CASSARGLAGVGLSYNEQFF.